A single sample gave rise to the 8 T cell receptor beta chains below, sequenced in a study of radiotherapy plus CTLA-4 blockade in lung cancer (dated by TCRdb to the late 2010s). Receptors were amplified or captured by the immunoSEQ multiplex PCR assay. As stored in TCRdb, this immuneACCESS dataset retains in-frame rearrangements with V and J assigned. A fraction of the clones does not appear; measured against another copy, unresolved V genes explain less than half of the discrepancy, and the remainder lacks a known reason. Present in this sample are 120,000 or so clones, 78% of which were seen just once. The top ten clonotypes cover approximately 5% of the sample. The source material was peripheral blood, sampled from a patient treated with radiotherapy plus ipilimumab. These TCRs come from a human donor with non-small cell lung cancer who had a partial response to radiotherapy plus ipilimumab.

This clone was found a few times. This chain uses TRBV19 with TRBJ2-7, with D perhaps TRBD1 (6 bases). The V and J ends lost 5 bases and 3 bases respectively, with 14 bases between them. The germline CDR1 and CDR2 sequences are LNHDA and SQIVND (reference sequence). This CDR3 region has 14 residues. CDR3 protein: CASSGGQIFYEQYF. The CDR3, as DNA: TGTGCCAGTAGTGGCGGACAGATCTTCTACGAGCAGTACTTC. The whole variable domain, remainder taken from reference TRBV19 and TRBJ2-7, is DGGITQSPKYLFRKEGQNVTLSCEQNLNHDAMYWYRQDPGQGLRLIYYSQIVNDFQKGDIAEGYSVSREKKESFPLTVTSAQKNPTAFYLCASSGGQIFYEQYFGPGTRLTVT.

This clone was detected only once. The genes are TRBV18 and TRBJ2-1, with 14 bases identical to TRBD2. V gave up 4 bases and J gave up 9 bases; unmatched junction bases: 2. The CDR3 consists of 14 residues. CDR1 is KGHSH, CDR2 LQKENI, per germline. The chain's CDR3 is CASSQGLAGVEQFF. The CDR3 region has the DNA TGTGCCAGCTCACAGGGACTAGCGGGAGTTGAGCAGTTCTTC.

This rearrangement joins TRBV2 to TRBJ1-1; weak D call: TRBD1 (6 bases). V lost 7 bases and J 1 base, leaving 16 bases between the germline ends. CDR3 size: 15 residues. CDR1 is SNHLY and CDR2 is FYNNEI in the germline V gene. The CDR3 nucleotides read TGTGCCAGCAACACCGGGACAAATACGAACACTGAAGCTTTCTTT. Translating gives CASNTGTNTNTEAFF.

The chain recombines TRBV5-1 with TRBJ2-1; 7 bases match TRBD2. Germline loops: CDR1 SGHRS, CDR2 YFSETQ. Trimming removed 4 bases from V and 5 bases from J; junction bases left unmatched: 3. There are 13 residues in the CDR3. The CDR3: CASSGTSDNEQFF. The CDR3 bases are TGCGCCAGCAGCGGAACTAGCGACAATGAGCAGTTCTTC.

Regarding this clone: A read error may account for a junction end that differs from germline. The chain carries TRBV7-7 and TRBJ2-5, with D hard to call. The CDR3 loop spans 13 amino acids. The V gene's germline CDR1 is SSHAT and CDR2 FNYEAQ (reference sequence). The CDR3 bases are TGTGCTAGCAGCTTAGCCCCAATCGAGGCCCAGTACTTC. This encodes CASSLAPIEAQYF. The whole variable domain, filled in from reference TRBV7-7 and TRBJ2-5, reads GAGVSQSPRYKVTKRGQDVTLRCDPISSHATLYWYQQALGQGPEFLTYFNYEAQPDKSGLPSDRFSAERPEGSISTLTIQRTEQRDSAMYRCASSLAPIEAQYFGPGTRLLVL.

This clone appeared once. The sample has other DNA sequences that encode this CDR3 too. V gene TRBV5-1 combines with J gene TRBJ2-3; 10 nucleotides agree with TRBD1. Germline values: CDR1 SGHRS, CDR2 YFSETQ. The CDR3 length is 16 residues. V was clipped by 0 bases and J by 4 bases; unmatched bases: 5. The CDR3 here is CASSLARTGGADTQYF. The CDR3 DNA sequence: TGCGCCAGCAGCTTGGCCCGGACAGGGGGGGCAGATACGCAGTATTTT.

CDR3 sequence (DNA): TGTGCCAGCAGTGACGACAGTAACAAAAACATTCAGTACTTC. Protein sequence: CASSDDSNKNIQYF. The rearrangement uses TRBV27 and TRBJ2-4; possibly TRBD1 for D (5 bases). V was pared by 5 bases and J by 3 bases, with 11 bases between. Germline lookup yields CDR1 MNHEY and CDR2 SMNVEV (reference sequence). The CDR3 is 14 residues long.

The chain links TRBV7-2 to TRBJ1-5, with D maybe TRBD1 (6 bases). Germline-derived CDR1 and CDR2 are SGHTA and FQGNSA. V lost 2 bases and J 3 bases, leaving 11 bases between the germline ends. The CDR3 contains 15 residues. CDR3 sequence: CASSLLQGNNQPQHF. The CDR3 DNA is TGTGCCAGCAGCTTACTGCAGGGGAACAATCAGCCCCAGCATTTT. Full variable domain (remainder filled in from reference TRBV7-2 and TRBJ1-5): GAGVSQSPSNKVTEKGKDVELRCDPISGHTALYWYRQSLGQGLEFLIYFQGNSAPDKSGLPSDRFSAERTGGSVSTLTIQRTQQEDSAVYLCASSLLQGNNQPQHFGDGTRLSIL.